A selection of T cell receptor beta chains follows, all from one sample in a study of T-cell memory formation after mild COVID-19. TCRdb re-derived calls from the 5' RACE reads in MiXCR, one entry per CDR3 protein. The table includes 90,000 to 120,000 distinct CDR3 sequences, around 14% detected once. Source material: PBMCs or a T cell subset sorted from them (not recorded which). These receptors were collected from a man aged 18-30 years who had mild COVID-19 (a few samples of this study predate the infection). Cell type and time point are not known. CDR3s include the opening cysteine and the closing phenylalanine or tryptophan. The D gene is left open where the match is weak. Rows give clone size only sometimes, using once, few, many, or a class for an expanded clone.

J gene | D gene | V gene | clone size | CDR3 protein | CDR3 DNA
TRBJ2-1 | NA | TRBV7-9 | few | CASSLAYENYNEQFF | TGTGCCAGCAGCTTAGCGTACGAAAACTACAATGAGCAGTTCTTC
TRBJ2-3 | TRBD2 | TRBV5-5 | NA | CASSLLLAAILDTQYF | TGTGCCAGCAGCCTGTTACTAGCGGCCATACTAGATACGCAGTATTTT
TRBJ2-7 | NA | TRBV5-6 | NA | CASSLAGAPYEQYF | TGTGCCAGCAGCCTGGCAGGGGCCCCCTACGAGCAGTACTTC
TRBJ2-5 | TRBD2 | TRBV28 | few | CASSSPLVAGTWETQYF | TGTGCCAGCAGTTCCCCCTTGGTAGCGGGGACGTGGGAGACCCAGTACTTC
TRBJ2-1 | NA | TRBV7-9 | many | CASSLPEGGPYNEQFF | TGTGCCAGCAGCTTACCCGAGGGGGGGCCTTACAATGAGCAGTTCTTC
TRBJ2-7 | TRBD1 | TRBV6-2/TRBV6-3 | NA | CASRLRTGDEQYF | TGTGCCAGCAGACTTCGGACAGGGGACGAGCAGTACTTC
TRBJ2-3 | NA | TRBV7-9 | few | CASSHEGYTQYF | TGTGCCAGCAGCCACGAGGGGTACACGCAGTATTTT
TRBJ2-7 | NA | TRBV27 | NA | CASSLLGAHEQYF | TGTGCCAGCAGTTTACTAGGGGCCCACGAGCAGTACTTC
TRBJ2-5 | TRBD2 | TRBV7-2 | few | CASSLAPLYQRGGRATQYF | TGTGCCAGCAGCTTAGCGCCTCTTTATCAGCGGGGGGGCCGAGCGACCCAGTACTTC
TRBJ2-7 | NA | TRBV9 | few | CASSGVGEPSYEQYF | TGTGCCAGCAGCGGAGTCGGGGAGCCTTCCTACGAGCAGTACTTC
TRBJ2-3 | TRBD1 | TRBV7-6 | many | CASSLGQGPDTQYF | TGTGCCAGCAGCCTGGGACAGGGGCCAGATACGCAGTATTTT
TRBJ2-7 | TRBD1 | TRBV7-6 | few | CASSLAAGGADEQYF | TGTGCCAGCAGCTTAGCGGCAGGGGGTGCCGACGAGCAGTACTTC
TRBJ1-2 | TRBD1 | TRBV20-1 | few | CSARDIRDRGHGYTF | TGCAGTGCTAGAGATATTAGGGACAGGGGCCATGGCTACACCTTC
TRBJ2-1 | TRBD2 | TRBV18 | few | CASSPELAGAGYNEQFF | TGTGCCAGCTCACCAGAGCTAGCGGGGGCAGGCTACAATGAGCAGTTCTTC
TRBJ2-6 | NA | TRBV7-9 | many | CASSPDSGANVLTF | TGTGCCAGCAGCCCCGACTCTGGGGCCAACGTCCTGACTTTC
TRBJ1-1 | TRBD1 | TRBV20-1 | NA | CSAPSGQADTEAFF | TGCAGTGCTCCATCCGGACAGGCTGACACTGAAGCTTTCTTT
TRBJ2-3 | TRBD1 | TRBV18 | NA | CASSPGTGADTQYF | TGTGCCAGCTCACCAGGGACAGGGGCAGATACGCAGTATTTT
TRBJ2-1 | NA | TRBV7-9 | few | CASSLRENEQFF | TGTGCCAGCAGCCTCAGGGAAAATGAGCAGTTCTTC
TRBJ2-3 | NA | TRBV19 | few | CASSPLGGGEADTQYF | TGTGCCAGTAGTCCCCTAGGGGGGGGGGAGGCAGATACGCAGTATTTT
TRBJ2-1 | NA | TRBV6-5 | NA | CASRYVGGNEQFF | TGTGCCAGCAGATATGTTGGAGGCAATGAGCAGTTCTTC
TRBJ2-2 | NA | TRBV27 | NA | CASTPDTLNTGELFF | TGTGCCAGCACCCCAGACACCCTGAACACCGGGGAGCTGTTTTTT
TRBJ2-5 | NA | TRBV4-2 | few | CASSQVERDQETQYF | TGTGCCAGCAGCCAAGTGGAACGAGACCAAGAGACCCAGTACTTC
TRBJ2-2 | TRBD1 | TRBV19 | few | CASLRQGTNTGELFF | TGTGCCAGTCTTCGACAGGGAACGAACACCGGGGAGCTGTTTTTT
TRBJ1-1 | TRBD1 | TRBV27 | NA | CASSGQLNTEAFF | TGTGCCAGCTCGGGACAGTTGAACACTGAAGCTTTCTTT
TRBJ2-7 | NA | TRBV4-1 | NA | CASSQDFLQSAYEQYF | TGCGCCAGCAGCCAAGATTTTCTGCAGTCAGCCTACGAGCAGTACTTC
TRBJ1-5 | NA | TRBV9 | few | CASSRTWTDGSEPQHF | TGTGCCAGCAGCAGAACTTGGACGGATGGGTCGGAGCCCCAGCATTTT
TRBJ2-5 | NA | TRBV28 | NA | CASSFGSGGQETQYF | TGTGCCAGCAGTTTCGGATCAGGTGGACAAGAGACCCAGTACTTC
TRBJ2-6 | NA | TRBV19 | NA | CASSPYISGISGANVLTF | TGTGCCAGTAGTCCCTATATATCCGGGATCTCTGGGGCCAACGTCCTGACTTTC
TRBJ2-7 | TRBD2 | TRBV27 | few | CASSSPGTSGGHEQYF | TGTGCCAGCAGTTCGCCTGGGACTAGCGGGGGCCACGAGCAGTACTTC
TRBJ1-6 | NA | TRBV4-1 | few | CASSHGASPLHF | TGCGCCAGCAGCCATGGGGCTTCACCCCTCCACTTT
TRBJ2-5 | NA | TRBV4-1 | few | CASSQDTEGRETQYF | TGCGCCAGCAGCCAAGATACAGAGGGAAGGGAGACCCAGTACTTC
TRBJ2-1 | NA | TRBV7-8 | few | CASSSLGAGANNEQFF | TGTGCCAGCAGCTCCCTCGGGGCGGGGGCGAACAATGAGCAGTTCTTC
TRBJ2-7 | TRBD2 | TRBV4-1 | many | CASSQSSGGRSYEQYF | TGCGCCAGCAGCCAATCTAGCGGGGGTCGCTCCTACGAGCAGTACTTC
TRBJ1-6 | NA | TRBV12-3/TRBV12-4 | many | CASRGYNSPLHF | TGTGCCAGCAGAGGGTATAATTCACCCCTCCACTTT
TRBJ1-1 | NA | TRBV7-6 | NA | CASSLGVFRITEAFF | TGTGCCAGCAGCCTAGGGGTGTTTCGGATCACTGAAGCTTTCTTT
TRBJ2-1 | NA | TRBV2 | NA | CASTEGRGSYNEQFF | TGTGCCAGCACCGAGGGCCGGGGTTCTTACAATGAGCAGTTCTTC
TRBJ1-2 | NA | TRBV27 | once | CASSPTRSGYGYTF | TGTGCCAGCAGTCCAACTCGATCAGGGTATGGCTACACCTTC
TRBJ2-5 | NA | TRBV7-2 | NA | CASSLGEGWARETQYF | TGTGCCAGCAGCTTAGGTGAGGGGTGGGCGCGAGAGACCCAGTACTTC
TRBJ1-6 | NA | TRBV20-1 | many | CSARPAPDVNSPLHF | TGCAGTGCTAGACCCGCACCAGACGTGAATTCACCCCTCCACTTT
TRBJ2-3 | TRBD2 | TRBV5-8 | few | CASSAKPSGAGDTQYF | TGTGCCAGCAGCGCAAAGCCTAGCGGGGCTGGAGATACGCAGTATTTT
TRBJ1-2 | TRBD1 | TRBV5-1 | NA | CASSLAGTGGEGYTF | TGCGCCAGCAGCTTGGCCGGGACAGGGGGGGAAGGCTACACCTTC
TRBJ2-3 | NA | TRBV4-1 | NA | CASSQEAGGTDTQYF | TGCGCCAGCAGCCAAGAAGCAGGGGGCACAGATACGCAGTATTTT